The 12 T cell receptor beta chains reported below all come from one sample, sequenced in a study of OX40 agonist ivuxolimab in advanced cancers. Here immunoSEQ multiplex PCR was the method, and the copy in TCRdb shows in-frame clones only, minus some. Of 50,000 to 75,000 clones detected, approximately 83% appear once; the ten largest clones hold roughly 1.5%. The sample was CD4+ or CD8+ T cells sorted from blood, taken in a trial of the OX40 agonist ivuxolimab. Source of these receptors: an adult with an advanced solid tumor such as melanoma, head and neck, liver or kidney cancer.

The V call is TRBV6-1, the J call TRBJ1-1, with TRBD1 matching 7 bases. CDR1 and CDR2 from the germline V gene are MNHNS and SASEGT. V dropped 7 bases and J dropped 8; count of bases not matched to a gene: 10. This CDR3 contains 13 residues. The CDR3 nucleotides are TGTGCCAGCATCGACGGGGGACAGCCCGAAGCTTTCTTT. Its protein is CASIDGGQPEAFF.

This chain joins TRBV5-1 and TRBJ2-5; D remains unclear. The CDR3 runs to 11 residues. Germline lookup yields CDR1 SGHRS and CDR2 YFSETQ. V dropped 1 base and J dropped 3 bases, with 1 base sitting between them. CDR3 sequence (DNA): TGCGCCAGCAGCTTGAAAGAGACCCAGTACTTC. Translation gives CASSLKETQYF.

The rearrangement uses TRBV6-5 and TRBJ2-7, with 10 bases that match TRBD1. V trimming: 6 bases; J trimming: 3 bases; junction bases outside the gene matches: 5. The CDR3 runs 14 residues. Looked up from germline, CDR1 is MNHEY and CDR2 is SVGAGI. CDR3 DNA sequence: TGTGCCAGCAGGAGAGGACAGGGGGACTACGAGCAGTACTTC. Amino acids: CASRRGQGDYEQYF.

The rearrangement links TRBV19 to TRBJ2-2, with D possibly being TRBD1 (5 bases). CDR1 and CDR2 from the germline V gene are LNHDA and SQIVND (reference sequence). Trimming cost V 8 bases and J 2 bases, with 9 bases left between them. CDR3 length equals 13 residues. CDR3 protein: CASADSNTGELFF. The CDR3 nucleotides read TGTGCCAGTGCCGACAGCAACACCGGGGAGCTGTTTTTT. The full variable domain, with the rest looked up from reference TRBV19 and TRBJ2-2, is DGGITQSPKYLFRKEGQNVTLSCEQNLNHDAMYWYRQDPGQGLRLIYYSQIVNDFQKGDIAEGYSVSREKKESFPLTVTSAQKNPTAFYLCASADSNTGELFFGEGSRLTVL.

The chain uses TRBV7-2 and TRBJ2-5, with a possible D match to TRBD2 (6 bases). This CDR3 spans 13 amino acids. Germline V gene sequence: CDR1 SGHTA, CDR2 FQGNSA. Trimming took off 0 bases at V and 7 bases at J, with 9 bases between the two ends. CDR3 loop: CASSLALGGTQYF. CDR3 bases: TGTGCCAGCAGCTTAGCGCTGGGGGGGACCCAGTACTTC. Using reference TRBV7-2 and TRBJ2-5 for the parts outside the CDR3, the full variable domain is GAGVSQSPSNKVTEKGKDVELRCDPISGHTALYWYRQSLGQGLEFLIYFQGNSAPDKSGLPSDRFSAERTGGSVSTLTIQRTQQEDSAVYLCASSLALGGTQYFGPGTRLLVL.

The rearrangement uses TRBV7-9 and TRBJ2-7, with 10 bases that match TRBD1. The CDR3 runs to 18 residues. Per the germline V gene, CDR1 is SEHNR and CDR2 is FQNEAQ (reference sequence). With 7 bases clipped from V and 7 bases from J, the junction kept 22 bases outside the gene matches. CDR3 in amino acids: CASTPGTGDRRRHEEQYF. The CDR3 DNA sequence: TGTGCCAGCACCCCCGGGACAGGGGATCGTCGAAGGCACGAGGAGCAGTACTTC. The full variable domain, in which reference TRBV7-9 and TRBJ2-7 provide the parts outside the CDR3, is DTGVSQNPRHKITKRGQNVTFRCDPISEHNRLYWYRQTLGQGPEFLTYFQNEAQLEKSRLLSDRFSAERPKGSFSTLEIQRTEQGDSAMYLCASTPGTGDRRRHEEQYFGPGTRLTVT.

The chain couples TRBV5-3 to TRBJ1-3; D is uncertain. TRBV5-3 is an ORF for which the function is uncertain. Trimming shortened V by 0 bases and J by 2 bases, and 12 bases separated the two germline ends. The CDR3 totals 16 residues. Written as DNA, the CDR3 is TGTGCCAGAAGCTTGGATGGAGTCTTGACTGGAAACACCATATATTTT. This codes for CARSLDGVLTGNTIYF.

The chain carries TRBV19 and TRBJ1-1; D not certain. V was shortened by 1 base and J by 0 bases, with 9 bases between the two germline ends. This CDR3 spans 15 amino acids. Germline lookup yields CDR1 LNHDA and CDR2 SQIVND (reference sequence). This CDR3 is CASSIGEGLNTEAFF. The DNA of the CDR3 is TGTGCCAGTAGTATAGGGGAGGGATTGAACACTGAAGCTTTCTTT.

The J gene is TRBJ1-1, the V gene TRBV13; 7 nucleotides match TRBD1. Looked up from germline, CDR1 is PRHDT and CDR2 is FYEKMQ (reference sequence). The CDR3 has 13 amino acids. Trimming cost V 5 bases and J 8 bases; bases outside gene matches: 8. The CDR3 sequence: CASSAADRVEAFF. The CDR3 nucleotides are TGTGCCAGCAGCGCCGCCGACAGGGTAGAAGCTTTCTTT.

V is TRBV5-1 and J is TRBJ1-1; possible D gene TRBD1, 5 bases. Germline CDR1 is SGHRS and CDR2 is YFSETQ. The CDR3 sequence is 13 residues long. Trimming removed 1 base at V and 1 base at J, with 5 bases between. CDR3 sequence: CASSLRGNTEAFF. The CDR3, as DNA: TGCGCCAGCAGCTTGAGGGGGAACACTGAAGCTTTCTTT.

CDR3 sequence reads: CASSPPVGYEQYF. CDR3 nucleotides: TGTGCCAGCAGCCCCCCGGTGGGCTACGAGCAGTACTTC. The chain links TRBV13 to TRBJ2-7; no clear D gene. CDR1 PRHDT and CDR2 FYEKMQ come from the germline V gene (reference sequence). Trimming took 5 bases from V and 3 from J, leaving 11 bases between them. The CDR3 totals 13 residues.

The rearrangement joins TRBV6-1 to TRBJ2-5; 7 positions match TRBD1. Per germline, CDR1 MNHNS and CDR2 SASEGT. The CDR3 totals 14 residues. V lost 5 bases and J lost 5; bases outside the gene matches: 8. CDR3 amino acids: CASSSGTVLETQYF. The CDR3 DNA reads TGTGCCAGCAGTTCCGGGACAGTCCTGGAGACCCAGTACTTC.